This T cell receptor (beta chain) is drawn from a study of T cells in Graves' hyperthyroidism and ophthalmopathy. This CDR3 region has 14 residues. Germline CDR1 ENHRY, CDR2 SYGVKD. The V end lost 5 bases, the J end lost 5 bases, and 15 bases lay between the germline ends. Study-wide results and limits: Stable hyperthyroidism was told apart from ophthalmopathy by a model built on 13 V-J features.

Amplified TCR beta CDR3 regions derived from RNA transcripts. Carried out on the TCR CDR3, a first-round RT-PCR used the HTBI primer set. In TCRdb, the multiplex PCR reads were re-called with MiXCR into one record per CDR3 protein. The sample has 450,000 to 500,000 distinct CDR3 sequences; about 20% are singletons. The table lists this clonotype with many counts. Its specificity is not known. Patients with ophthalmopathy all had a Clinical Activity Score of at least 3, a NOSPECS grade of at least 4 and duration under 3 months. PBMCs were sourced from more than 9 ml fresh peripheral blood. The receptor was derived from a woman in her sixties or seventies with Graves' ophthalmopathy. Sequenced sample: blood. The V gene is TRBV10-3, the J gene TRBJ2-5, with D perhaps TRBD2 (5 bases). CDR3 nucleotides: TGTGCCATCAGTTCGGGCGAGGGTTACGAGACCCAGTACTTC. It codes for CAISSGEGYETQYF.